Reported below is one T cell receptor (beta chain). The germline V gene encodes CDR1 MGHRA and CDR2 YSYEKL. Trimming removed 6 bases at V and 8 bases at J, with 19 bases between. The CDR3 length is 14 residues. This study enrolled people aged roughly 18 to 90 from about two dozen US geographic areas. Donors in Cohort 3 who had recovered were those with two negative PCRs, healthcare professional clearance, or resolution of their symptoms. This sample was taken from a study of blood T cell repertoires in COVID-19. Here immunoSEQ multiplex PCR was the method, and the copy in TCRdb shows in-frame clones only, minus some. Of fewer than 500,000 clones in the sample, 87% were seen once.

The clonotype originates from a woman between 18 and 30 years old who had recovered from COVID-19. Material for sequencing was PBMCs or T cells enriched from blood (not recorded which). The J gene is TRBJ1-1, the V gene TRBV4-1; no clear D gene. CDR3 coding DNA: TGCGCCAGCAGAGCCCTGGAGTACGAGAGAGAAGCTTTCTTT. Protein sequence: CASRALEYEREAFF.